These 17 T cell receptor beta chains originate from one sample sequenced in a study of blood T cell repertoires in COVID-19. Method: immunoSEQ multiplex PCR; TCRdb's copy keeps in-frame clones and lacks some. The sample has 250,000 to 350,000 clones; 85% to 90% are singletons. Sequenced material: peripheral blood. The receptor set was obtained from a woman aged 30 to 39 with COVID-19, enrolled during active disease.

V usage is TRBV5-4 and J usage is TRBJ2-1; D remains ambiguous. Trimming left V 0 bases short and J 8 bases short, with 9 bases between. Germline lookup yields CDR1 SGHNT and CDR2 YYREEE (reference sequence). CDR3 length: 13 residues. DNA of the CDR3: TGTGCCAGCAGCTTGGACCCCAGGCATGAGCAGTTCTTC. This encodes CASSLDPRHEQFF.

The V call is TRBV6-6, the J call TRBJ2-7; 13 bases match TRBD2. V shed 7 bases and J 5 bases; nucleotides not matched to a gene: 8. The CDR3 consists of 15 residues. CDR1 MNHNY and CDR2 SVGAGI come from the germline V gene (reference sequence). In DNA form, the CDR3 reads TGTGCCAGCAAACTAGCGGGAGGGAATGGCCACGAGCAGTACTTC. Translated: CASKLAGGNGHEQYF.

The chain joins TRBV7-5 to TRBJ1-2. TRBV7-5 is a listed pseudogene. This CDR3 is 14 amino acids long. The CDR3 spells CVRSTSGGANGYTF. The CDR3 bases are TGTGTCAGAAGCACCTCCGGCGGGGCCAATGGCTACACCTTC.

This clone came up a few times. This chain joins TRBV5-5 and TRBJ1-5; 10 nucleotides line up with TRBD1. Trimming took 4 bases from V and 0 from J; bases not matched to a gene: 7. Per the germline V gene, CDR1 is SGHKS and CDR2 is YYEKEE (reference sequence). The CDR3 is made up of 17 amino acids. CDR3 sequence: CASSLGTGDYSNQPQHF. CDR3 DNA sequence: TGTGCCAGCAGCCTCGGGACAGGGGATTATAGCAATCAGCCCCAGCATTTT.

The chain couples TRBV28 to TRBJ2-4; D uncertain. From germline, CDR1 is MDHEN and CDR2 SYDVKM. The CDR3 length is 14 residues. V lost 2 bases, J lost 4 bases, and 9 bases lay in between. The CDR3 region has the DNA TGTGCCAGCAGTTTAGCCGCGCTTAAAAACATTCAGTACTTC. The encoded protein is CASSLAALKNIQYF.

The rearrangement uses TRBV12-2 and TRBJ2-7; the table calls TRBD1, which could not be checked here. TRBV12-2 is shown as a pseudogene. The CDR3 has 17 residues. CDR3 sequence (DNA): TGTGCAAGTCGCTTAGGCGCAGGGACAGGAAATAGGTACGAGCAGTACTTC. Protein sequence: CASRLGAGTGNRYEQYF.

The chain has TRBV5-4 and TRBJ1-6; tentative D call: TRBD1 (6 bases). Germline lookup yields CDR1 SGHNT and CDR2 YYREEE (reference sequence). V lost 0 bases, J lost 7 bases, and 8 bases lay in between. The CDR3 runs 14 residues. The CDR3 region is CASSLAGENSPLHF. The CDR3 DNA reads TGTGCCAGCAGCTTGGCAGGGGAGAATTCACCCCTCCACTTT.

The chain recombines TRBV29-1 with TRBJ1-4; unclear D gene. Germline loops: CDR1 SQVTM, CDR2 ANQGSEA. The CDR3 has 11 amino acids. The germline V and J ends were trimmed by 7 bases and 0 bases, with 3 bases remaining between them. The CDR3 nucleotides are TGCAGCGCCACAACTAATGAAAAACTGTTTTTT. Its protein is CSATTNEKLFF.

The chain combines TRBV11-2 with TRBJ1-2; no firm D call. The CDR3 has 14 residues. Trimming took 1 base from V and 4 from J, leaving 10 bases between them. Per the germline V gene, CDR1 is SGHAT and CDR2 is FQNNGV. This CDR3 is CASSLGLGSYGYTF. CDR3 coding DNA: TGTGCCAGCAGCTTAGGTTTAGGGAGCTATGGCTACACCTTC.

The CDR3 DNA sequence: TGTGCCAGCAGCCCACGGACTTCCAAGACCCAGTACTTC. Translation gives CASSPRTSKTQYF. The chain is built from TRBV5-4 and TRBJ2-5, with D possibly matching TRBD2 (5 bases). The CDR3 totals 13 residues. Trimming stripped 4 bases from V and 6 bases from J, with 13 bases between. In germline, CDR1 is SGHNT, CDR2 YYREEE (reference sequence).

The chain carries TRBV7-8 and TRBJ2-5, with a possible D match to TRBD2 (5 bases). Trimming stripped 1 base from V and 5 bases from J, with 14 bases between. The CDR3 is 15 amino acids. Germline lookup yields CDR1 SGHVS and CDR2 FQNEAQ. In nucleotides, the CDR3 is TGTGCCAGCAGCTTAGTCCTAGCCCAAGGGGAGACCCAGTACTTC. Translation: CASSLVLAQGETQYF.

This clone has a handful of counts. The chain employs TRBV10-3 and TRBJ2-1, with 11 bases fitting TRBD2. CDR3 length: 14 amino acids. CDR1 and CDR2 from the germline V gene are ENHRY and SYGVKD. J gave up 6 bases and V 3 bases, and 1 base lay outside the gene matches. CDR3 DNA: TGTGCCATCAGTGAAACTAGCGGGAGCAATGAGCAGTTCTTC. Residues: CAISETSGSNEQFF.

This clone was observed once. This chain uses TRBV10-3 with TRBJ2-5, with TRBD2 matching 7 bases. This CDR3 spans 16 amino acids. The V and J ends lost 4 bases and 5 bases, in that order; junction bases with no gene match: 13. CDR1 is ENHRY and CDR2 is SYGVKD in the germline V gene. The CDR3 region is CAISVDSGWTAETQYF. The CDR3 region has the DNA TGTGCCATCAGTGTCGATAGCGGGTGGACCGCGGAGACCCAGTACTTC.

The J gene is TRBJ2-7, the V gene TRBV19; 12 bases are a match to TRBD1. Trimming removed 5 bases from V and 0 bases from J; junction bases left unmatched: 11. The CDR3 spans 18 residues. Per the germline V gene, CDR1 is LNHDA and CDR2 is SQIVND (reference sequence). The CDR3: CASSPQGQGASISYEQYF. In DNA form, the CDR3 reads TGTGCCAGTAGTCCTCAGGGACAGGGGGCTTCCATCTCCTACGAGCAGTACTTC.

The V and J genes are TRBV5-8 and TRBJ2-3, with 8 bases identical to TRBD2. CDR1 SGHTS and CDR2 YDEGEE come from the germline V gene. Losses at the gene ends were 3 bases for V and 4 bases for J; bases not matched to a gene: 7. CDR3 length equals 15 residues. CDR3: CASSSGLALPDTQYF. The CDR3 nucleotides are TGTGCCAGCAGCTCCGGACTAGCTCTACCAGATACGCAGTATTTT. The complete variable domain, with remaining parts taken from reference TRBV5-8 and TRBJ2-3, reads EAGVTQSPTHLIKTRGQQATLRCSPISGHTSVYWYQQALGLGLQFLLWYDEGEERNRGNFPPRFSGRQFPNYSSELNVNALELEDSALYLCASSSGLALPDTQYFGPGTRLTVL.

The CDR3 is CASSPPTSNYGYTF. The CDR3 nucleotides are TGTGCCAGCTCACCACCGACTTCTAACTATGGCTACACCTTC. The gene calls are TRBV18 and TRBJ1-2; D unclear. The CDR3 is 14 amino acids. V was clipped by 0 bases and J by 0 bases, with 5 bases between them. Germline loops: CDR1 KGHSH, CDR2 LQKENI.

CDR3 in amino acids: CASSPSGLVDGEQFF. CDR3 nucleotides: TGTGCCAGCAGCCCCTCGGGACTAGTTGATGGTGAGCAGTTCTTC. The chain is built from TRBV7-3 and TRBJ2-1, with 8 bases identical to TRBD2. The V and J ends lost 5 bases and 9 bases, in that order; junction bases with no gene match: 12. The CDR3 sequence is 15 residues long. From germline, CDR1 is SGHTA and CDR2 FQGTGA.